Here is one TCR beta chain with its context. The sample belongs to a study of blood T cell repertoires in COVID-19. On the study more broadly: COVID-19 samples from acute and convalescent phases originated in the United States, Italy and Spain.

Only in-frame clones appear in the TCRdb table, and some are missing; sequencing was by immunoSEQ multiplex PCR. The sample contains 150,000 to 200,000 clones, roughly 85% of which appear only once. The sample comprised peripheral blood. The receptor was derived from a woman aged 25 to 39 with acute or convalescent COVID-19.

The CDR3 is CASSLARLEQYF. CDR3 bases: TGTGCCAGCAGCTTAGCAAGACTCGAGCAGTACTTC. V usage is TRBV7-8 and J usage is TRBJ2-7; the D is unclear. The V and J ends lost 0 bases and 6 bases respectively, with 6 bases between them. CDR3 length equals 12 residues. CDR1 SGHVS and CDR2 FQNEAQ come from the germline V gene.